This is a list of T cell receptor beta chains from one sample in a study of blood T cell repertoires in COVID-19. Sequenced by immunoSEQ multiplex PCR; TCRdb stores in-frame clones only, minus some. Of about 380,000 clones listed, around 87% are singletons. The specimen was PBMCs or T cells enriched from blood (not recorded which). The receptors here all came from a man between 25 and 39 years old who had recovered from COVID-19. Both conserved end residues are part of each CDR3. A D gene is named only where the DNA matches it firmly.

13,TRBV30,NA,CAWSGEAWQPQHF
15,TRBV2,TRBD1,CASMAATGVFEKLFF
14,TRBV7-2,NA,CASSFGEFADTQYF
17,TRBV4-2,NA,CASSQDISSGPPNEQFF
14,TRBV9,NA,CASSVDSTSEKLFF
15,TRBV5-1,TRBD1,CASSLGGQKNSPLHF
13,TRBV10-3,NA,CAISEASGQPQHF
13,TRBV5-1,NA,CASSLEEHQPQHF
17,TRBV7-3,NA,CASSLTGRANGANVLTF
16,TRBV7-6,TRBD1,CASSLGRTGLYTEAFF
13,TRBV12-3/TRBV12-4,NA,CASRSQEMTEAFF
10,TRBV20-1,NA,CSVASYEQYF
15,TRBV5-1,TRBD1,CASRKGAASTDTQYF